This TCR beta chain was captured by sequencing in a study of cytomegalovirus exposure and HLA in healthy donors. Turning to the study itself: The 110 million or so unique TCR beta sequences, from around 200 million T cells, were found by an earlier analysis.

Trimming pared 5 bases from V and 1 base from J, leaving 11 bases between. CDR1 and CDR2 (germline): SGHRS, YFSETQ. The length of the CDR3 is 14 residues. A note on this clone: This sample also contains other DNA sequences that code for the same CDR3.

In the PCR, 60 Vbeta and 13 Jbeta primers were used. Assay used: immunoSEQ multiplex PCR; TCRdb lists only in-frame clones, some missing. In the table there are about 82,000 clones, about 77% of which are singletons. At the time of sampling, donors were nominally healthy, though unrecorded immune exposures were likely. Material for sequencing was PBMCs. This rearrangement joins TRBV5-1 to TRBJ2-3; D is perhaps TRBD2 (7 bases). The sequence was obtained from a man aged 50 to 59 in good health and CMV-seronegative. In nucleotides, the CDR3 is TGCGCCAGCAGTCCGGGGGGCGGCACAGATACGCAGTATTTT. The encoded protein is CASSPGGGTDTQYF.